The clone carrying this T cell receptor beta chain was counted once. The sample comes from a study of blood T cell repertoires in COVID-19. On the study more broadly: Samples came from the United States, Italy and Spain, spanning acute and convalescent COVID-19.

Per germline, CDR1 LGHDT and CDR2 YNNKEL (reference sequence). This CDR3 is 12 amino acids long. V shed 1 base and J shed 5 bases, with 3 bases lying between them. Sequencing used immunoSEQ multiplex PCR; TCRdb keeps in-frame clones, though not all of them. The top ten clones hold 5% to 7% of a sample with about 17,000 clones, approximately 93% of them seen once. Sequencing was done on a sample of peripheral blood. This TCR was sampled from a human donor in a cohort sampled during active COVID-19. The rearrangement uses TRBV3-1 (or the pseudogene TRBV3-2) and TRBJ1-5; D not resolved. The CDR3 DNA is TGTGCCAGCAGCCAAGTATATCAGCCCCAGCATTTT. Amino acids: CASSQVYQPQHF.